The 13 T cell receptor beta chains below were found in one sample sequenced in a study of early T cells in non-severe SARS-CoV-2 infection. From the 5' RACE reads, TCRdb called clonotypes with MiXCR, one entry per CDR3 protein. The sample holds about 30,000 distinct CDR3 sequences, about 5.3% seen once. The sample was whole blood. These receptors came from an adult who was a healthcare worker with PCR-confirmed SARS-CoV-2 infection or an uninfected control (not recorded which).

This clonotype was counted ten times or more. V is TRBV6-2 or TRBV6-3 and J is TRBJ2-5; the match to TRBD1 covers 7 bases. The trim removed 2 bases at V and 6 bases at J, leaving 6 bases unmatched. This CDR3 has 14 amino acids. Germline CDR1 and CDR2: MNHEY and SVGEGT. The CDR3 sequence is CASSYARGRQTQYF. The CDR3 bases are TGTGCCAGCAGTTACGCCAGGGGGAGACAGACCCAGTACTTC.

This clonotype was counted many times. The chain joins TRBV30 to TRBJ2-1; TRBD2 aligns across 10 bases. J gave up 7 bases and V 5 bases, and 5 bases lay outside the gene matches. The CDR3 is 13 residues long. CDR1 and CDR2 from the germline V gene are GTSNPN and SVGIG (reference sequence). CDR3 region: CAWGAGGQNEQFF. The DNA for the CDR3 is TGTGCCTGGGGAGCGGGAGGGCAAAATGAGCAGTTCTTC. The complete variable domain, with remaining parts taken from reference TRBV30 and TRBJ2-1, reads SQTIHQWPATLVQPVGSPLSLECTVEGTSNPNLYWYRQAAGRGLQLLFYSVGIGQISSEVPQNLSASRPQDRQFILSSKKLLLSDSGFYLCAWGAGGQNEQFFGPGTRLTVL.

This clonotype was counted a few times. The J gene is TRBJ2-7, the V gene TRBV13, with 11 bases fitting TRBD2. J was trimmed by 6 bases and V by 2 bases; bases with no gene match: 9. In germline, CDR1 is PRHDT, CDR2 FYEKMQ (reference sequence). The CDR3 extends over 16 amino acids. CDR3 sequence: CASSLQTSGSFGEQYF. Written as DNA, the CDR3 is TGTGCCAGCAGCTTACAAACTAGCGGGAGTTTCGGCGAGCAGTACTTC.

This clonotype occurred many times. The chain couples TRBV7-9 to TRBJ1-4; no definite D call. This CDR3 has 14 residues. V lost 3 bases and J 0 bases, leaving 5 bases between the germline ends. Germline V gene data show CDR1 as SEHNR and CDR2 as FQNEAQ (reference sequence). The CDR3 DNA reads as TGTGCCAGCAGCTTCACATCAACTAATGAAAAACTGTTTTTT. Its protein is CASSFTSTNEKLFF.

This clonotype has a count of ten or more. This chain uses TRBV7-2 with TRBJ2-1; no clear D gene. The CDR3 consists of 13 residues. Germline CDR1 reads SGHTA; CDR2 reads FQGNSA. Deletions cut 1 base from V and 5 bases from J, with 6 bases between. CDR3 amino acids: CASSLGRHNEQFF. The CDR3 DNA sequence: TGTGCCAGCAGCTTAGGGAGACACAATGAGCAGTTCTTC. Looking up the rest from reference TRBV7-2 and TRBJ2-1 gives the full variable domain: GAGVSQSPSNKVTEKGKDVELRCDPISGHTALYWYRQSLGQGLEFLIYFQGNSAPDKSGLPSDRFSAERTGGSVSTLTIQRTQQEDSAVYLCASSLGRHNEQFFGPGTRLTVL.

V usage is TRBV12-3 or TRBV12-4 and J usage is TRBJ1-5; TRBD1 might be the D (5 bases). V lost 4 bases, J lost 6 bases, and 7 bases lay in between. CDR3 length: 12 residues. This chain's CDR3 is CASSWGLQPQHF. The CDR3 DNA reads TGTGCCAGCAGTTGGGGACTTCAGCCCCAGCATTTT.

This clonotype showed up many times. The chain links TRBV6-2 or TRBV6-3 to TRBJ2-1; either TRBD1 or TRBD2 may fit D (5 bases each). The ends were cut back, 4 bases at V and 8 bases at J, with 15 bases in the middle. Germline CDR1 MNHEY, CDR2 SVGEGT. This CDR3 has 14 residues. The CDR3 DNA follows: TGTGCCAGCAGTTCCCGAGGGCTAGGGGATGAGCAGTTCTTC. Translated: CASSSRGLGDEQFF.

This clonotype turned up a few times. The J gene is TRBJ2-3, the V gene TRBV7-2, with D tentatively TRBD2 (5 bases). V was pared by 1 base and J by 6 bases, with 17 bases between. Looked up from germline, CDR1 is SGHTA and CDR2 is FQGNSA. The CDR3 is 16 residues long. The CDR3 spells CASSLDGRGSLDTQYF. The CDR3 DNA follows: TGTGCCAGCAGCTTAGATGGACGCGGGTCGCTGGATACGCAGTATTTT.

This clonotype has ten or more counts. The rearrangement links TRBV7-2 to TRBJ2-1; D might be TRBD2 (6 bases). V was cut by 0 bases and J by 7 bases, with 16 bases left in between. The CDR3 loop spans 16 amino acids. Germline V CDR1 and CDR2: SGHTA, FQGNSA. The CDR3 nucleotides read TGTGCCAGCAGCTTAGCCGCTAGCGTCATCTGGAATGAGCAGTTCTTC. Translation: CASSLAASVIWNEQFF.

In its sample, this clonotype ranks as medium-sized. The CDR3 DNA reads TGCAGCGTAGGGGACAGCACAAATTCACCCCTCCACTTT. Translated: CSVGDSTNSPLHF. The chain couples TRBV29-1 to TRBJ1-6; 7 bases map to TRBD1. V shed 6 bases, J shed 7 bases, and the junction held 6 bases outside the gene matches. Per the germline V gene, CDR1 is SQVTM and CDR2 is ANQGSEA. There are 13 residues in the CDR3.

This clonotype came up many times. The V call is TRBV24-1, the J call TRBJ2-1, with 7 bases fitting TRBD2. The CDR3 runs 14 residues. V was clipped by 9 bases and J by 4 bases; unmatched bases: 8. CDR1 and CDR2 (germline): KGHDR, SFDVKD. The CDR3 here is CATSRGGSYNEQFF. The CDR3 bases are TGTGCCACCTCTCGCGGGGGTTCATACAATGAGCAGTTCTTC.

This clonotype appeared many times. The CDR3 loop is CASSSTSSADSDELFF. The CDR3 nucleotides read TGTGCCAGCAGCTCTACCTCATCCGCAGACAGCGACGAGCTGTTTTTT. This chain links TRBV7-8 with TRBJ2-2; perhaps TRBD1 as D (5 bases). CDR1 is SGHVS and CDR2 is FQNEAQ in the germline V gene. V was trimmed by 4 bases and J by 11 bases, leaving 23 bases between them. This CDR3 is 16 amino acids long. Variable domain in full (rest from reference TRBV7-8 and TRBJ2-2): GAGVSQSPRYKVAKRGQDVALRCDPISGHVSLFWYQQALGQGPEFLTYFQNEAQLDKSGLPSDRFFAERPEGSVSTLKIQRTQQEDSAVYLCASSSTSSADSDELFFGEGSRLTVL.

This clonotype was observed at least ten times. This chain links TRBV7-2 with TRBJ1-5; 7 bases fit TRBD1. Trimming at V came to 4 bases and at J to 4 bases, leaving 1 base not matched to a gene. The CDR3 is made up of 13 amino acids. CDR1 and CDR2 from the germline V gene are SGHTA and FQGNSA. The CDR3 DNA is TGTGCCAGCAGCTCGGACAGGAATCAGCCCCAGCATTTT. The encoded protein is CASSSDRNQPQHF.